Shown below are 19 T cell receptor beta chains from a single sample sequenced in a study of blood T cell repertoires in COVID-19. TCRdb keeps only in-frame clones here, not all; method: immunoSEQ multiplex PCR. The repertoire holds under 300,000 clones, under 85% seen once, with about 2% in the top ten. Material for sequencing was peripheral blood. These receptors came from a man aged 30 to 45 who had recovered from COVID-19.

This rearrangement joins TRBV7-9 to TRBJ1-3; D call uncertain. Per the germline V gene, CDR1 is SEHNR and CDR2 is FQNEAQ (reference sequence). The CDR3 has 13 residues. Trimming removed 3 bases at V and 4 bases at J, with 7 bases between. Here the CDR3 reads CASSFLPGNTIYF. For the CDR3, the DNA is TGTGCCAGCAGCTTTCTCCCGGGAAACACCATATATTTT.

The chain has TRBV6-5 and TRBJ2-1; D call uncertain. This CDR3 is 16 amino acids long. The germline V and J ends were trimmed by 4 bases and 0 bases, with 13 bases remaining between them. The germline CDR1 and CDR2 sequences are MNHEY and SVGAGI. In DNA, the CDR3 is TGTGCCAGCAGTTCTAGGCGGTTCATCTCCTACAATGAGCAGTTCTTC. This encodes CASSSRRFISYNEQFF.

This chain joins TRBV11-2 and TRBJ2-2, with D possibly matching TRBD1 (6 bases). Germline V gene sequence: CDR1 SGHAT, CDR2 FQNNGV. The CDR3 is 14 amino acids. The V gene lost 7 bases and the J gene lost 2 bases, with 11 bases spanning the gap. The chain's CDR3 is CASTRDTNTGELFF. Written as DNA, the CDR3 is TGTGCCAGCACCCGGGACACCAACACCGGGGAGCTGTTTTTT.

The V gene is TRBV10-3, the J gene TRBJ2-2, with 10 bases that match TRBD2. Unmatched junction bases numbered 6, after V lost 2 bases and J lost 6 bases. Germline loops: CDR1 ENHRY, CDR2 SYGVKD. The CDR3 has 16 amino acids. The CDR3 DNA is TGTGCCATCAGTGAGAACGTTCTAGCGGGGGCCGGGGAGCTGTTTTTT. This codes for CAISENVLAGAGELFF.

V is TRBV20-1 and J is TRBJ1-1; D not resolved. Germline values: CDR1 DFQATT, CDR2 SNEGSKA (reference sequence). The CDR3 spans 13 residues. Trimming took off 3 bases at V and 0 bases at J, with 8 bases between the two ends. As DNA, the CDR3 is TGCAGTGCTAGTTTCGTTGTGAACACTGAAGCTTTCTTT. This encodes CSASFVVNTEAFF.

The chain has TRBV12-3 or TRBV12-4 and TRBJ1-1; possible D gene TRBD1, 5 bases. There are 13 residues in the CDR3. Trimming left V 7 bases short and J 8 bases short, with 17 bases between. CDR3 protein: CASNLAGVFEAFF. CDR3 coding DNA: TGTGCCAGCAACCTAGCGGGGGTCTTCGAAGCTTTCTTT.

The rearrangement joins TRBV7-9 to TRBJ2-1; D might be TRBD1 (7 bases). Germline lookup yields CDR1 SEHNR and CDR2 FQNEAQ (reference sequence). CDR3 length: 15 residues. V was cut by 4 bases and J by 9 bases, with 19 bases left in between. The DNA for the CDR3 is TGTGCCAGCAGCTCCCGGTGGCAGGGGGGAGGTGAGCAGTTCTTC. The encoded protein is CASSSRWQGGGEQFF.

The V and J genes are TRBV10-3 and TRBJ2-7; TRBD1 might be the D (5 bases). CDR3 length: 14 residues. Trimming removed 2 bases at V and 2 bases at J, with 10 bases between. Germline V gene data show CDR1 as ENHRY and CDR2 as SYGVKD. CDR3 in DNA: TGTGCCATCAGTGAGGCAGGGTCCACCTACGAGCAGTACGTC. It codes for CAISEAGSTYEQYV.

The J gene is TRBJ1-5, the V gene TRBV19, with D hard to call. This CDR3 is built from 13 residues. The germline gives CDR1 LNHDA, CDR2 SQIVND (reference sequence). V dropped 3 bases and J dropped 7 bases, with 10 bases sitting between them. The CDR3, as DNA: TGTGCCAGTAGTATTACCGGTGAGCAGCCCCAGCATTTT. Residues: CASSITGEQPQHF. Variable domain in full (rest from reference TRBV19 and TRBJ1-5): DGGITQSPKYLFRKEGQNVTLSCEQNLNHDAMYWYRQDPGQGLRLIYYSQIVNDFQKGDIAEGYSVSREKKESFPLTVTSAQKNPTAFYLCASSITGEQPQHFGDGTRLSIL.

The chain joins TRBV6-5 to TRBJ2-2; D gene uncertain. Trimming removed 6 bases from V and 1 base from J, with 12 bases in between. Germline V CDR1 and CDR2: MNHEY, SVGAGI. The CDR3 contains 15 residues. The CDR3 DNA follows: TGTGCCAGCAGGCCGGGTCCTCAGAACACCGGGGAGCTGTTTTTT. Translation: CASRPGPQNTGELFF.

The chain uses TRBV5-1 and TRBJ2-3, with TRBD2 matching 7 bases. There are 13 residues in the CDR3. Germline lookup yields CDR1 SGHRS and CDR2 YFSETQ. V trimming: 2 bases; J trimming: 5 bases; junction bases outside the gene matches: 2. CDR3 nucleotides: TGCGCCAGCAGCTTTGCGGGGGAAGATACGCAGTATTTT. Translating gives CASSFAGEDTQYF.

The CDR3 DNA reads as TGCGCCAGCAGCTCAGGACAGATCAATCAGCCCCAGCATTTT. Residues: CASSSGQINQPQHF. V is TRBV5-1 and J is TRBJ1-5; perhaps TRBD1 as D (6 bases). Between the trimmed V and J ends, which lost 3 bases and 3 bases, there was a span of 10 bases. The CDR3 totals 14 residues. CDR1 is SGHRS, CDR2 YFSETQ, per germline.

The chain couples TRBV18 to TRBJ1-4, with a possible D match to TRBD1 (6 bases). Looked up from germline, CDR1 is KGHSH and CDR2 is LQKENI. This CDR3 has 14 amino acids. Trimming pared 3 bases from V and 6 bases from J, leaving 11 bases between. CDR3 nucleotide sequence: TGTGCCAGCTCACCCAGTGAGGGGGATGAAAAACTGTTTTTT. The encoded protein is CASSPSEGDEKLFF.

The chain uses TRBV19 and TRBJ1-1; D is possibly TRBD1 (5 bases). Germline V CDR1 and CDR2: LNHDA, SQIVND (reference sequence). There are 12 residues in the CDR3. V lost 10 bases and J lost 5, with 14 bases in between. DNA for the CDR3: TGTGCCACAAAGGATGGGGGGACTGAAGCTTTCTTT. Residues: CATKDGGTEAFF.

The CDR3 DNA reads as TGTGCCAGCAGCTTGACGGGACAGATAAGCTATGGCTACACCTTC. Residues: CASSLTGQISYGYTF. The V gene is TRBV5-6, the J gene TRBJ1-2; TRBD1 aligns across 7 bases. Trimming at V came to 1 base and at J to 4 bases, leaving 7 bases not matched to a gene. This CDR3 is 15 amino acids long. Per the germline V gene, CDR1 is SGHDT and CDR2 is YYEEEE.

The V gene is TRBV4-1, the J gene TRBJ1-4; weak D call: TRBD1 (6 bases). The germline gives CDR1 MGHRA, CDR2 YSYEKL. V was trimmed by 1 base and J by 7 bases, leaving 10 bases between them. CDR3 length equals 14 residues. As DNA, the CDR3 is TGCGCCAGCAGCCAAGGCAGGGGACGTGAAAAACTGTTTTTT. It yields the protein CASSQGRGREKLFF.

The rearrangement links TRBV5-8 to TRBJ1-1; the D gene is possibly TRBD1 (5 bases). Trimming took off 1 base at V and 3 bases at J, with 13 bases between the two ends. The germline V gene encodes CDR1 SGHTS and CDR2 YDEGEE. The length of the CDR3 is 15 residues. CDR3 bases: TGTGCCAGCAGCTTGTATGGCTCAGGGTACACTGAAGCTTTCTTT. It yields the protein CASSLYGSGYTEAFF.

As to this clone: A much bigger clone sits one base away, suggesting this may be a read error. CDR3 nucleotides: TGTGCCAGCAGCCAAGACGGGAATCAGCCCCAGCATTTT. Protein sequence: CASSQDGNQPQHF. The genes are TRBV3-1 (or the pseudogene TRBV3-2) and TRBJ1-5; no definite D call. The CDR3 is 13 amino acids. The V and J ends lost 0 bases and 4 bases respectively, with 4 bases between them. The germline CDR1 and CDR2 sequences are LGHDT and YNNKEL (reference sequence).

This chain uses TRBV3-1 (or the pseudogene TRBV3-2) with TRBJ1-3, with D unresolved. CDR3 length: 16 residues. Germline CDR1 and CDR2: LGHDT and YNNKEL (reference sequence). V was cut by 0 bases and J by 0 bases, with 9 bases left in between. The CDR3 region has the DNA TGTGCCAGCAGCCAAGACAGGACTTACTCTGGAAACACCATATATTTT. Translating it yields CASSQDRTYSGNTIYF.